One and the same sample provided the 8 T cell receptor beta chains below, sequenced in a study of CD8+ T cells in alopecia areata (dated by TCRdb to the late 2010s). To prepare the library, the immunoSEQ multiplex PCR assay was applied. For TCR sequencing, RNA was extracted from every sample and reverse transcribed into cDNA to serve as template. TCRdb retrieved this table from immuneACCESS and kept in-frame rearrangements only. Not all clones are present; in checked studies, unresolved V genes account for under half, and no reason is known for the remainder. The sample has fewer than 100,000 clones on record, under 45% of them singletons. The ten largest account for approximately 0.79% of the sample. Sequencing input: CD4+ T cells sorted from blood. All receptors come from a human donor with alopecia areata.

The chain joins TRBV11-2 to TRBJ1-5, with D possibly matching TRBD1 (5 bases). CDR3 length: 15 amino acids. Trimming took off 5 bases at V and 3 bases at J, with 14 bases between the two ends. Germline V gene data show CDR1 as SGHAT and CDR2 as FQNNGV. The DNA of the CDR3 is TGTGCCAGCAGCCTTACGGGGCAGGACAATCAGCCCCAGCATTTT. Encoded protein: CASSLTGQDNQPQHF.

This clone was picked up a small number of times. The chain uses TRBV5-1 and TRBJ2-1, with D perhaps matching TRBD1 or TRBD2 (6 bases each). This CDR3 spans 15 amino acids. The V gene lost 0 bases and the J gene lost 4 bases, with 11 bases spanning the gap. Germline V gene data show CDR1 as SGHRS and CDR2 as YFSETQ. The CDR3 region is CASSLAAGTYNEQFF. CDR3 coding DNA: TGCGCCAGCAGCTTGGCGGCGGGGACATACAATGAGCAGTTCTTC.

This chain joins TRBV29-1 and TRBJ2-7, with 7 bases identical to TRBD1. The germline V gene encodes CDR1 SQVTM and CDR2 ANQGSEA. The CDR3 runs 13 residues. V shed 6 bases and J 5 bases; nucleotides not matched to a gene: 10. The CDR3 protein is CSVVRTGGNEQYF. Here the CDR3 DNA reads TGCAGCGTGGTACGGACAGGAGGCAACGAGCAGTACTTC.

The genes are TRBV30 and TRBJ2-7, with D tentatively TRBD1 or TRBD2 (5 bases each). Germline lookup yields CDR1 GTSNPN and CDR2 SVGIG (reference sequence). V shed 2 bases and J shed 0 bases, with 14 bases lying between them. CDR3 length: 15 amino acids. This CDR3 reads CAWSSPRDGSYEQYF. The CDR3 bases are TGTGCCTGGAGTTCCCCCCGGGACGGCTCCTACGAGCAGTACTTC.

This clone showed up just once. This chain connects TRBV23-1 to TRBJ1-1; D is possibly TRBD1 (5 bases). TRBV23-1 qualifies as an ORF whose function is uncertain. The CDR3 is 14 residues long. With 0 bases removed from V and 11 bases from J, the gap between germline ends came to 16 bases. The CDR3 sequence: CASSQSGRRGYAFF. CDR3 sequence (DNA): TGCGCCAGCAGTCAATCGGGACGAAGAGGGTACGCTTTCTTT.

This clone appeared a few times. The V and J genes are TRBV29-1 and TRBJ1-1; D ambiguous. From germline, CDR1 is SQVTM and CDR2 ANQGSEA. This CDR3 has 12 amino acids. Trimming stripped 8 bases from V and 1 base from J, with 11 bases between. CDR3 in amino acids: CSSKTENTEAFF. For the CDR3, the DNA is TGCAGCTCTAAAACAGAGAACACTGAAGCTTTCTTT.

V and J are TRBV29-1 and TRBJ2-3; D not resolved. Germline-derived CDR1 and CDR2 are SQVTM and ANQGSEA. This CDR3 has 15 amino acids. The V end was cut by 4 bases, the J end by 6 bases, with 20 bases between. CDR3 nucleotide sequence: TGCAGCGTTGGCGCCTACGCGGAATTCGGGGATACGCAGTATTTT. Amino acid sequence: CSVGAYAEFGDTQYF.

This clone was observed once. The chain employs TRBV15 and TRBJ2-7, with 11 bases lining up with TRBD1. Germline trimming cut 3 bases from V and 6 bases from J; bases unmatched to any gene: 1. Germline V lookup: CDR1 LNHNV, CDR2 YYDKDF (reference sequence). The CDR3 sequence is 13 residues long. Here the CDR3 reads CATSRGQGGEQYF. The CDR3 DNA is TGTGCCACCAGCAGGGGACAGGGGGGCGAGCAGTACTTC.